This TCR beta chain is from a study of Tregs in tolerant kidney transplant recipients. At the level of the study: Mixed chimerism was transient after nonmyeloablative marrow transplants from related graft donors.

Overall study findings and caveats: Tregs expanded with activated donor B cells seemed most donor-specific. Biological reproducibility was not directly addressed in this study.

Thawed PBMCs were FACS-sorted into unstimulated CD4+CD25+CD127- regulatory T cells, CD4+CD25- non-regulatory cells, CD4 and CD8 cells. Worth noting for this clone: Its antigen is currently unknown. Sequencing ends 3 residues short of the CDR3 end; the germline J gene provides the rest.

Sequencing used immunoSEQ multiplex PCR; TCRdb keeps in-frame clones, though not all of them. This repertoire comprises roughly 32,000 clones; its ten largest clones make up 6.5% to 8%. Germline V lookup: CDR1 SQVTM, CDR2 ANQGSEA. CDR3 size: 14 residues. V dropped 6 bases and J dropped 5; count of bases not matched to a gene: 10. This rearrangement joins TRBV29-1 to TRBJ2-3, with 8 bases identical to TRBD2. The specimen was CD8+ T cells from blood, collected before the transplant. This sequence was found in a human donor who received a combined kidney and bone marrow transplant. The CDR3 bases that were read are TGCAGCGTCCCGCCAGCGGGAGCGGGAGATACG. This gives the protein CSVPPAGAGDT. The full CDR3 reads CSVPPAGAGDTQYF.